The 10 T cell receptor beta chains in this list originate from one sample, sequenced in a study of T cells in Graves' hyperthyroidism and ophthalmopathy. TCR beta CDR3 regions were amplified from RNA transcripts. An initial round of RT-PCR targeting the TCR CDR3 relied on the HTBI primer set. TCRdb independently ran MiXCR on the multiplex PCR reads; one entry per CDR3 protein. The table shows some 490,000 distinct CDR3 sequences, with around a fifth occurring only once. The specimen was blood. These TCRs come from a woman between 65 and 79 years old with Graves' ophthalmopathy.

The chain recombines TRBV9 with TRBJ1-6, with D unresolved. V lost 0 bases and J 9 bases, leaving 4 bases between the germline ends. The germline CDR1 and CDR2 sequences are SGDLS and YYNGEE. This CDR3 contains 12 residues. In DNA form, the CDR3 reads TGTGCCAGCAGCGTAGAGGGTTCACCCCTCCACTTT. Protein: CASSVEGSPLHF.

There are a few counts of this clonotype. J is TRBJ2-1 and V is TRBV19, with 10 bases identical to TRBD1. Per germline, CDR1 LNHDA and CDR2 SQIVND (reference sequence). The CDR3 has 16 amino acids. V shed 3 bases, J shed 10 bases, and the junction held 12 bases outside the gene matches. The DNA for the CDR3 is TGTGCCAGTAGTATTATCTTGGGACAGGGGTCATGGGAGCAGTTCTTC. Its translation: CASSIILGQGSWEQFF.

The V call is TRBV12-3 or TRBV12-4, the J call TRBJ1-6, with 7 bases matching TRBD1. This CDR3 is built from 16 residues. V shed 3 bases, J shed 8 bases, and the junction held 10 bases outside the gene matches. This CDR3 reads CASSFSGVQGDSPLHF. Written as DNA, the CDR3 is TGTGCCAGCAGTTTTTCGGGGGTTCAGGGGGATTCACCCCTCCACTTT.

This clonotype was recorded a few times. V gene TRBV19 combines with J gene TRBJ2-7, with D possibly TRBD2 on 6 matching bases. The germline V and J ends were trimmed by 6 bases and 3 bases, with 12 bases remaining between them. CDR3 length equals 13 residues. From germline, CDR1 is LNHDA and CDR2 SQIVND (reference sequence). CDR3 in amino acids: CASSDVGLYEQYF. The CDR3 coding sequence is TGTGCCAGTAGCGACGTGGGACTCTACGAGCAGTACTTC. Complete variable domain (other parts from reference TRBV19 and TRBJ2-7): DGGITQSPKYLFRKEGQNVTLSCEQNLNHDAMYWYRQDPGQGLRLIYYSQIVNDFQKGDIAEGYSVSREKKESFPLTVTSAQKNPTAFYLCASSDVGLYEQYFGPGTRLTVT.

The J gene is TRBJ2-1, the V gene TRBV30; D is ambiguous. The length of the CDR3 is 13 residues. In germline, CDR1 is GTSNPN, CDR2 SVGIG (reference sequence). V gave up 3 bases and J gave up 5 bases, with 11 bases separating them. The CDR3 DNA is TGTGCCTGGAGCGAAGGGTTGCACAATGAGCAGTTCTTC. As protein: CAWSEGLHNEQFF.

This clonotype was observed a few times. In DNA form, the CDR3 reads TGTGCCAGTAGCCGCCCCGGGGTCTCCTACAATGAGCAGTTCTTC. This sequence encodes CASSRPGVSYNEQFF. The chain has TRBV19 and TRBJ2-1; possible D gene TRBD2, 5 bases. The length of the CDR3 is 15 residues. Trimming took 6 bases from V and 0 from J, leaving 12 bases between them. CDR1 LNHDA and CDR2 SQIVND come from the germline V gene (reference sequence).

This clonotype was picked up a small number of times. The chain uses TRBV6-2 or TRBV6-3 and TRBJ2-7; D gene unclear. Trimming took off 5 bases at V and 3 bases at J, with 5 bases between the two ends. This CDR3 has 11 residues. Germline CDR1 and CDR2: MNHEY and SVGEGT. The CDR3 DNA is TGTGCCAGCAGTCGCTTCTACGAGCAGTACTTC. Translation gives CASSRFYEQYF.

V gene TRBV18 combines with J gene TRBJ2-2; D tentatively reads TRBD1 or TRBD2 (6 bases each). Germline values: CDR1 KGHSH, CDR2 LQKENI. V was cut by 3 bases and J by 6 bases, with 11 bases left in between. This CDR3 region has 14 residues. CDR3 DNA: TGTGCCAGCTCACCGGGGGGCGAAGCCGGGGAGCTGTTTTTT. It translates to CASSPGGEAGELFF.

The rearrangement joins TRBV18 to TRBJ2-3, with D hard to call. In germline, CDR1 is KGHSH, CDR2 LQKENI. The ends were cut back, 2 bases at V and 0 bases at J, with 15 bases in the middle. The CDR3 is 17 amino acids. This chain's CDR3 is CASSPEIRSKSTDTQYF. The CDR3 DNA follows: TGTGCCAGCTCACCAGAAATACGGAGCAAAAGCACAGATACGCAGTATTTT. Using reference TRBV18 and TRBJ2-3 for the parts outside the CDR3, the full variable domain is NAGVMQNPRHLVRRRGQEARLRCSPMKGHSHVYWYRQLPEEGLKFMVYLQKENIIDESGMPKERFSAEFPKEGPSILRIQQVVRGDSAAYFCASSPEIRSKSTDTQYFGPGTRLTVL.

This clonotype has only a few counts. The J gene is TRBJ1-2, the V gene TRBV6-2 or TRBV6-3; D not resolved. The CDR3 runs to 16 residues. Trimming pared 8 bases from V and 2 bases from J, leaving 21 bases between. CDR1 and CDR2 (germline): MNHEY, SVGEGT. CDR3 sequence reads: CASSMESGGMNYGYTF. The CDR3 coding sequence is TGTGCCAGCTCAATGGAGTCGGGAGGAATGAACTATGGCTACACCTTC.